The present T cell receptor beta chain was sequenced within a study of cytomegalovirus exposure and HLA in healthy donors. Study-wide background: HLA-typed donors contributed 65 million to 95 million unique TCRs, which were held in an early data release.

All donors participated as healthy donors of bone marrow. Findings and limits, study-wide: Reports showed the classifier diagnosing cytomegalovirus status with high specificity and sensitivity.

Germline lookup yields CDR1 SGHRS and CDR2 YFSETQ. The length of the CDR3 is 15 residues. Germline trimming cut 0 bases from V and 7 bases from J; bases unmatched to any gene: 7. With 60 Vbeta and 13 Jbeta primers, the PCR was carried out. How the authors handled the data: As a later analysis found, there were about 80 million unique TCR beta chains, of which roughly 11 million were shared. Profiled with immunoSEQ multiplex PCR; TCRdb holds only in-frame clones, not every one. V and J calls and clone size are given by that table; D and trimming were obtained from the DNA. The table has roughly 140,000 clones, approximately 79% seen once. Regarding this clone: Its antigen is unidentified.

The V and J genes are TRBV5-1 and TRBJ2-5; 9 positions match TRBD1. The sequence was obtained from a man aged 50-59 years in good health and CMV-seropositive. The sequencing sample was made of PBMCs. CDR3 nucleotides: TGCGCCAGCAGCTTGGGACAGGGGGGTTTAGGGACCCAGTACTTC. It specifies CASSLGQGGLGTQYF.